These T cell receptor beta chains were read from a single sample in a study of identical twins. TCRdb re-analysed the 5' RACE reads in MiXCR, keeping a single row per CDR3 protein. The table has about 200,000 distinct CDR3 sequences, roughly 10% seen once; the top ten hold 5% to 6%. Sequenced material: memory (CD45RO+) T cells sorted from blood. All receptors derive from a woman under 30 in good health. The CDR3 runs from the conserved cysteine through the conserved F or W. The D gene is left open where the match is weak. Size tells how often a clone was seen (once, few, many) or the class of an expanded clone, and some rows leave it out.

CDR3aa,CDR3nt,j_gene,d_gene,v_gene,len,abundance
CASSLGGAGAFPTQYF,TGTGCCAGCAGCTTGGGCGGGGCGGGAGCCTTTCCAACCCAGTACTTC,TRBJ2-5,TRBD2,TRBV5-4,16,-
CASSQAGDGGYTF,TGCGCCAGCAGCCAGGCCGGGGACGGAGGCTACACCTTC,TRBJ1-2,-,TRBV4-3,13,many
CASTQVKSSYNEQFF,TGTGCCAGCACCCAAGTTAAGAGCTCCTACAATGAGCAGTTCTTC,TRBJ2-1,-,TRBV12-3/TRBV12-4,15,many
CASSLNKETQYF,TGTGCCAGCAGTTTAAACAAAGAGACCCAGTACTTC,TRBJ2-5,-,TRBV12-3/TRBV12-4,12,many
CASSLTGGGANVLTF,TGTGCCAGCAGCTTGACAGGGGGTGGGGCCAACGTCCTGACTTTC,TRBJ2-6,TRBD1,TRBV5-4,15,few
CASSQITGELFF,TGTGCCAGCAGCCAAATCACAGGGGAGCTGTTTTTT,TRBJ2-2,-,TRBV3-1,12,few
CASRRGQGGGYTF,TGTGCCAGCAGGCGCGGACAGGGCGGCGGCTACACCTTC,TRBJ1-2,TRBD1,TRBV3-1,13,many
CSAPTGLRTDTQYF,TGCAGTGCTCCCACGGGACTACGCACAGATACGCAGTATTTT,TRBJ2-3,TRBD2,TRBV20-1,14,many
CASSLGQGISPLHF,TGTGCCAGCAGCTTGGGACAGGGTATATCACCCCTCCACTTT,TRBJ1-6,TRBD1,TRBV5-6,14,few
CASSLSPFRGLDTEAFF,TGTGCCAGCAGTTTATCTCCCTTCAGAGGTTTGGACACTGAAGCTTTCTTT,TRBJ1-1,-,TRBV12-3/TRBV12-4,17,-
CASTLAGNTGELFF,TGTGCCAGCACTCTAGCGGGGAACACCGGGGAGCTGTTTTTT,TRBJ2-2,TRBD2,TRBV6-2/TRBV6-3,14,few
CSTGLATETQYF,TGCAGCACGGGACTAGCCACAGAGACCCAGTACTTC,TRBJ2-5,TRBD2,TRBV20-1,12,few
CASSLAAQSYGYTF,TGCGCCAGCAGCTTGGCCGCCCAGAGCTATGGCTACACCTTC,TRBJ1-2,-,TRBV5-1,14,few
CASSAHDTNTEAFF,TGTGCCAGCAGCGCCCACGACACGAACACTGAAGCTTTCTTT,TRBJ1-1,-,TRBV5-8,14,few
CASSHEGESPLHF,TGTGCCAGCAGCCATGAGGGGGAATCACCCCTCCACTTT,TRBJ1-6,-,TRBV12-3/TRBV12-4,13,many
CSARDEGLAVNEQFF,TGCAGTGCTAGAGATGAAGGACTAGCGGTGAATGAGCAGTTCTTC,TRBJ2-1,TRBD2,TRBV20-1,15,many
CASSRLAGGLGPYEQYF,TGTGCCAGCAGTCGGCTAGCGGGGGGCCTGGGGCCCTACGAGCAGTACTTC,TRBJ2-7,TRBD2,TRBV12-3/TRBV12-4,17,few
CSARFGGGTSPKRNEQFF,TGCAGTGCTAGATTTGGAGGCGGGACAAGCCCGAAACGCAATGAGCAGTTCTTC,TRBJ2-1,-,TRBV20-1,18,-
CASSPRGGENEKLFF,TGCGCCAGCAGCCCTCGCGGAGGGGAGAATGAAAAACTGTTTTTT,TRBJ1-4,-,TRBV5-1,15,few
CASSVAPGLAGDEQFF,TGTGCCAGCAGCGTAGCGCCGGGACTAGCGGGAGATGAGCAGTTCTTC,TRBJ2-1,TRBD2,TRBV9,16,-
CSATPVGAYEQYF,TGCAGTGCTACACCGGTTGGGGCGTACGAGCAGTACTTC,TRBJ2-7,-,TRBV20-1,13,-
CASSLSSRNTGELFF,TGTGCCAGCAGCTTAAGTAGCAGGAACACCGGGGAGCTGTTTTTT,TRBJ2-2,-,TRBV7-2,15,few
CSARPIGTSGRAYFREQYF,TGCAGTGCTAGGCCCATAGGGACTAGCGGGAGGGCCTATTTTCGCGAGCAGTACTTC,TRBJ2-7,TRBD2,TRBV20-1,19,-
CASTSGAVSYNEQFF,TGTGCCAGCACGTCGGGAGCCGTCTCCTACAATGAGCAGTTCTTC,TRBJ2-1,-,TRBV11-2,15,few
CASGSGQGEETQYF,TGTGCTAGTGGGTCGGGACAGGGGGAAGAGACCCAGTACTTC,TRBJ2-5,TRBD1,TRBV12-5,14,-
CASSLQGMNTEAFF,TGTGCCAGCAGCTTGCAGGGCATGAACACTGAAGCTTTCTTT,TRBJ1-1,-,TRBV7-6,14,many
CASSSRLENTDTQYF,TGTGCCAGCAGCTCGCGACTGGAGAACACAGATACGCAGTATTTT,TRBJ2-3,-,TRBV7-8,15,few
CSARDHSGRGSYEQYF,TGCAGTGCTAGAGATCATAGTGGGCGGGGGTCATACGAGCAGTACTTC,TRBJ2-7,TRBD2,TRBV20-1,16,few
CASSLASSGSETQYF,TGCGCCAGCAGCTTGGCTAGTAGCGGGAGTGAGACCCAGTACTTC,TRBJ2-5,TRBD2,TRBV5-1,15,-
CATSDLSREVSTDTQYF,TGTGCCACCAGTGACCTCTCGCGAGAAGTGAGCACAGATACGCAGTATTTT,TRBJ2-3,-,TRBV24-1,17,-
CSARGYSSGLNTGELFF,TGCAGTGCTAGAGGATATTCTAGCGGGCTGAACACCGGGGAGCTGTTTTTT,TRBJ2-2,TRBD2,TRBV20-1,17,-
CSAREGATEAFF,TGCAGTGCTAGAGAGGGGGCAACTGAAGCTTTCTTT,TRBJ1-1,-,TRBV20-1,12,-
CAWSVIDGAFF,TGTGCCTGGAGTGTAATTGATGGAGCTTTCTTT,TRBJ1-1,-,TRBV30,11,few
CASSLRAGSEAFF,TGTGCCAGCAGTTTAAGGGCAGGGTCTGAAGCTTTCTTT,TRBJ1-1,-,TRBV12-3/TRBV12-4,13,-
CAISEGGGPLGYTF,TGTGCCATCAGTGAGGGGGGGGGTCCCCTTGGCTACACCTTC,TRBJ1-2,-,TRBV10-3,14,few
CASSFTRGDTQYF,TGTGCCAGCAGCTTCACTAGGGGAGATACGCAGTATTTT,TRBJ2-3,-,TRBV5-6,13,-
CASSRSFGGADTQYF,TGTGCCAGCAGCCGAAGCTTCGGGGGCGCAGATACGCAGTATTTT,TRBJ2-3,-,TRBV11-3,15,-
CSARVGETQYF,TGCAGTGCTAGAGTGGGGGAAACGCAGTATTTT,TRBJ2-3,-,TRBV20-1,11,many
CASSPGTAEKLFF,TGTGCCAGCAGCCCAGGGACCGCTGAAAAACTGTTTTTT,TRBJ1-4,-,TRBV7-2,13,-
CASSLSPDRVNEQFF,TGCGCCAGCAGCTTGTCGCCGGACAGGGTCAATGAGCAGTTCTTC,TRBJ2-1,TRBD1,TRBV5-1,15,many
CSVVPNSFSAQFF,TGCAGCGTTGTCCCAAACAGTTTTTCTGCGCAGTTCTTC,TRBJ2-1,-,TRBV29-1,13,few
CASSLDLWGQRYTF,TGTGCCAGCAGCTTAGATCTTTGGGGACAACGCTACACCTTC,TRBJ1-2,-,TRBV11-2,14,few
CASSPYQGATGANVLTF,TGCGCCAGCTCACCCTACCAGGGGGCGACTGGGGCCAACGTCCTGACTTTC,TRBJ2-6,TRBD1,TRBV5-1,17,few
CATSDVREFDTQYF,TGTGCCACCAGTGACGTCCGGGAGTTTGATACGCAGTATTTT,TRBJ2-3,-,TRBV24-1,14,few
CASSLKSGLRNEQFF,TGTGCCAGCAGTTTAAAATCGGGACTCCGAAATGAGCAGTTCTTC,TRBJ2-1,-,TRBV12-3/TRBV12-4,15,-
CSARWQGPGNTIYF,TGCAGTGCCAGATGGCAGGGCCCCGGAAACACCATATATTTT,TRBJ1-3,-,TRBV20-1,14,many
CASSLGSGGALEQYF,TGCGCCAGCAGCCTAGGTAGCGGGGGGGCCCTCGAGCAGTACTTC,TRBJ2-7,TRBD2,TRBV4-1,15,few
CASSYTRREGQNSGANVLTF,TGTGCCAGCAGTTACACGAGGAGAGAGGGGCAAAACTCTGGGGCCAACGTCCTGACTTTC,TRBJ2-6,-,TRBV6-2/TRBV6-3,20,-
CSAAGPPGQGVDEQYF,TGCAGTGCAGCTGGACCGCCGGGACAGGGGGTAGACGAGCAGTACTTC,TRBJ2-7,TRBD1,TRBV20-1,16,few
CASSLNYRGTEAFF,TGTGCCAGCTCCCTAAATTACAGAGGCACTGAAGCTTTCTTT,TRBJ1-1,-,TRBV18,14,-
CASSKHTTGGGFDEQYF,TGTGCCAGCAGTAAACATACGACAGGGGGCGGGTTCGACGAGCAGTACTTC,TRBJ2-7,TRBD1,TRBV6-2/TRBV6-3,17,-
CASSPPAGETQYF,TGTGCCAGCTCACCCCCTGCCGGGGAGACCCAGTACTTC,TRBJ2-5,-,TRBV18,13,few
CASTSGYSTGELFF,TGCGCCAGCACCTCGGGCTATTCAACCGGGGAGCTGTTTTTT,TRBJ2-2,-,TRBV5-1,14,many
CSAGVLTF,TGCAGTGCCGGGGTCTTAACCTTC,TRBJ1-2,-,TRBV20-1,8,-
CASSRRPSESEKLFF,TGTGCCAGCAGCCGACGCCCAAGCGAAAGCGAAAAACTGTTTTTT,TRBJ1-4,-,TRBV3-1,15,-
CASSQERGGGATDTQYF,TGTGCCAGCAGCCAAGAGAGGGGCGGGGGGGCCACAGATACGCAGTATTTT,TRBJ2-3,TRBD2,TRBV4-2,17,many
CSARSLYEQYF,TGCAGTGCTAGATCCCTTTACGAGCAGTACTTC,TRBJ2-7,-,TRBV20-1,11,few